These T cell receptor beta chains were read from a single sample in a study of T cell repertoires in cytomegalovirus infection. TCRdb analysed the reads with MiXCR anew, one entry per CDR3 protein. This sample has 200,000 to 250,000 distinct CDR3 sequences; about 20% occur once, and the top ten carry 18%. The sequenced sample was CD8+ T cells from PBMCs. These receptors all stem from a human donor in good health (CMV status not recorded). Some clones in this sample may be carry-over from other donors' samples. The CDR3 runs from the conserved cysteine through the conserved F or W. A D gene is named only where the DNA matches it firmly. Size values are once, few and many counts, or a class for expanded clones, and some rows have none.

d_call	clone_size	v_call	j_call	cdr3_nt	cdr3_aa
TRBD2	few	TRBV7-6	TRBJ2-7	TGTGCCAGCAGCCGAAGACTAGCGGATTACGAGCAGTACTTC	CASSRRLADYEQYF
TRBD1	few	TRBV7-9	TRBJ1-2	TGTGCCAGCAGGGGTACGGGACAGGGGGCCGGTGGCTACACCTTC	CASRGTGQGAGGYTF
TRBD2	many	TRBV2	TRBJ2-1	TGTGCCAGCAGGGCCACTAGCGGGGGGGCCAATGAGCAGTTCTTC	CASRATSGGANEQFF
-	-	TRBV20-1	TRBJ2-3	TGCAGTGCTAGAGAGCGGGGGAGGGGGGACACAGATACGCAGTATTTT	CSARERGRGDTDTQYF
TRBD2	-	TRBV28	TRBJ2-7	TGTGCCAGCAGTTCACGCGTGGCGGGGGGGAGTGAGCAGTACTTC	CASSSRVAGGSEQYF
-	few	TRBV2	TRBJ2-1	TGTGCCAGCAGTGATCGGCTCCTTTCAGTGGATGAGCAGTTCTTC	CASSDRLLSVDEQFF
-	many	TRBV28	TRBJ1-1	TGTGCCAGCAACCAAAGAGGTGGGGACACTGAAGCTTTCTTT	CASNQRGGDTEAFF
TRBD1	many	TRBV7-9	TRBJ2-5	TGTGCCAGCAGCCGTTCGGGACAGGGGGACGCGGAGACCCAGTACTTC	CASSRSGQGDAETQYF
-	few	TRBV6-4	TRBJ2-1	TGTGCCAGCAGTGATGATGGGGGGCCCTACAATGAGCAGTTCTTC	CASSDDGGPYNEQFF
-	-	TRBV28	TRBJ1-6	TGTGCCAGCAGCCCAGCGGCCTCACCCCTCCACTTT	CASSPAASPLHF
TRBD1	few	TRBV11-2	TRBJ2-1	TGTGCCAGCAGCTTAGATTTGGACAGGGGATATGAGCAGTTCTTC	CASSLDLDRGYEQFF
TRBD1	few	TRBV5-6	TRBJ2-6	TGTGCCAGCAGCCTAGACTGGACAGGGGACGGGGCCAACGTCCTGACTTTC	CASSLDWTGDGANVLTF
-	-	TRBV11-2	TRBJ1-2	TGTGCCAGCAGCTCTCCAGGGCATGACTATGGCTACACCTTC	CASSSPGHDYGYTF
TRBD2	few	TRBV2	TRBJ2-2	TGTGCCGTTGGCATAGCGGGGACGAACACCGGGGAGCTGTTTTTT	CAVGIAGTNTGELFF
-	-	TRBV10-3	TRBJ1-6	TGTGCCATCAGGGATACAGGGTCTCATTCACCCCTCCACTTT	CAIRDTGSHSPLHF
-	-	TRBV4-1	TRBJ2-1	TGCGCCAGCAGCCAAGTAGCAGCGGCCTACAATGAGCAGTTCTTC	CASSQVAAAYNEQFF
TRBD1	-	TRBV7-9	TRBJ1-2	TGTGCCAGCAGCGCCACCGGGACAGGGTCCAATGGCTACACCTTC	CASSATGTGSNGYTF
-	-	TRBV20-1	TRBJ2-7	TGCAGTGCTTTCGACAGGCTTACCTACGAGCAGTACTTC	CSAFDRLTYEQYF
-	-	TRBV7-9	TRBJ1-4	TGTGCCAGCAGCTTAGCACCCCGGGAAAAACTGTTTTTT	CASSLAPREKLFF
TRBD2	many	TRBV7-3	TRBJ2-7	TGTGCCAGCAGCTTACATTTAGAGCGGGGGGGCCGATGGAACGAGCAGTACTTC	CASSLHLERGGRWNEQYF
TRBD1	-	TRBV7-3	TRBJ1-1	TGTGCCAGCAGCGTAACAGGGGTGACTGAAGCTTTCTTT	CASSVTGVTEAFF
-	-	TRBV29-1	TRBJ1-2	TGCAGCGATCAGTATGGCTACACCTTC	CSDQYGYTF
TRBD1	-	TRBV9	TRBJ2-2	TGTGCCAGCAGCACAAGACCGGACAGGGCGAACACCGGGGAGCTGTTTTTT	CASSTRPDRANTGELFF
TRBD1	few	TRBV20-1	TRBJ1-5	TGCAGTGCCAGAGGGGGCCTCGACGGCGTCTTTCAGCCCCAGCATTTT	CSARGGLDGVFQPQHF
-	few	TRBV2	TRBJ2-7	TGTGCCAGCAGGGAACTACAGGGAAGGTCTTACGAGCAGTACTTC	CASRELQGRSYEQYF
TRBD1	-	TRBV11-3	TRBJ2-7	TGTGCCAGCAGCAACAACAGGGGCGAGCAGTACTTC	CASSNNRGEQYF
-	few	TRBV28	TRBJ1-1	TGTGCCAGCAGCTCGGACGGACATAACACTGAAGCTTTCTTT	CASSSDGHNTEAFF
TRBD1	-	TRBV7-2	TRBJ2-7	TGTGCCAGCAGCTTAGGACAGGGTTTAGGTCGCTACGAGCAGTACTTC	CASSLGQGLGRYEQYF
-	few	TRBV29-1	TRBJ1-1	TGCAGCGCTCCGGACGGGGCCACTGAAGCTTTCTTT	CSAPDGATEAFF
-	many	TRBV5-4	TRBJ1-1	TGTGCCAGCAGCCCCTGGGGCGGAACGAACACTGAAGCTTTCTTT	CASSPWGGTNTEAFF
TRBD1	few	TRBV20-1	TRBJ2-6	TGCAGTGCTAGAGAAGGGGGCTATTATTTCTCTGGGGCCAACGTCCTGACTTTC	CSAREGGYYFSGANVLTF
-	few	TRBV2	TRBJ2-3	TGTGCCAGCAGTGATGTTTTGATCACAGATACGCAGTATTTT	CASSDVLITDTQYF
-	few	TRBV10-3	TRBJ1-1	TGTGCCATCAGTGAGACAGGAGAAGCTTTCTTT	CAISETGEAFF
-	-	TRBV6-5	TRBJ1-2	TGTGCCAGCAGGCTGAGTTTTAACTATGGCTACACCTTC	CASRLSFNYGYTF
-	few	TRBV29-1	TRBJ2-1	TGCAGCGTTGACGGGTACAATGAGCAGTTCTTC	CSVDGYNEQFF
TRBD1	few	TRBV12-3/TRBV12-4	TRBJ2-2	TGTGCCAGCAGTTTATCGACAGGGTCGAACACCGGGGAGCTGTTTTTT	CASSLSTGSNTGELFF
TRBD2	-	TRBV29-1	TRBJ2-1	TGCAGCGTTGAGGGGGCTAGCGGGGGCCCCCGGTACAATGAGCAGTTCTTC	CSVEGASGGPRYNEQFF
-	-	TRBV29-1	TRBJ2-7	TGCCGCGTTGGCAGGGCGAACTACGAGCAGTACTTC	CRVGRANYEQYF
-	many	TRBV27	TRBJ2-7	TGTGCCAGCAGTTTAGGAATGGTAACCACCTACGAGCAGTACTTC	CASSLGMVTTYEQYF
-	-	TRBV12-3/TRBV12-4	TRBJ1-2	TGTGCCAGCAGTACCCCGGGGGCTGGCTACACCTTC	CASSTPGAGYTF
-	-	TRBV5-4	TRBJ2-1	TGTGCCAGCAGCCCATGGGGGAAGGATGAGCAGTTCTTC	CASSPWGKDEQFF
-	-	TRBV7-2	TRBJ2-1	TGTGCCAGCAGCTTAGTATCCACCAATGAGCAGTTCTTC	CASSLVSTNEQFF
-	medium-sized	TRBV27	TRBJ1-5	TGTGCCAGCAGCCCTGGGGGGACAAATCAGCCCCAGCATTTT	CASSPGGTNQPQHF
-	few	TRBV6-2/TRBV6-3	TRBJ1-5	TGTGCCAGCAGAGACGAACAGGGAAGCAATCAGCCCCAGCATTTT	CASRDEQGSNQPQHF
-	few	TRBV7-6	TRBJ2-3	TGTGCCAGCAGCCCCAGAAGGGGGGGTAGCACAGATACGCAGTATTTT	CASSPRRGGSTDTQYF
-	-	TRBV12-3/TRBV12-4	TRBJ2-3	TGTGCCAGCAGCCCCCCCGGAGATACACAGTATTTT	CASSPPGDTQYF
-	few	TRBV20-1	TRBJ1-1	TGCAGTGCTAGAGGGGGGCAGGTCGCTGAAGCTTTCTTT	CSARGGQVAEAFF
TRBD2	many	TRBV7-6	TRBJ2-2	TGTGCCAGCAGCCCAGCTGGCGGGGGGACCGGGGAGCTGTTTTTT	CASSPAGGGTGELFF
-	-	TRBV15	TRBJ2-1	TGTGCCACCAGCAGAGATACGGGGGGCCGAGAGCAGTTCTTC	CATSRDTGGREQFF
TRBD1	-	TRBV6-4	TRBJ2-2	TGTGCCAGCAGTCCCGGGACAGGGAGCACCGGGGAGCTGTTTTTT	CASSPGTGSTGELFF
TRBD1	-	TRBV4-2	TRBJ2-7	TGTGCCAGCAGCCAATCTCTCCCGGGACAGGGGAGCTACGAGCAGTACTTC	CASSQSLPGQGSYEQYF
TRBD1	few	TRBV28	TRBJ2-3	TGTGCCAGCAGCCACGCCGGGACAGGGAGGTATTTT	CASSHAGTGRYF
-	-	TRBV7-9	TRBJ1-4	TGTGCCAGCAGCTTAGACAGGATTTATTCAACTAATGAAAAACTGTTTTTT	CASSLDRIYSTNEKLFF
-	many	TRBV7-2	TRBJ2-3	TGTGCCAGCAGCTTAGAGCTGGGGGTCACAGATACGCAGTATTTT	CASSLELGVTDTQYF